This T cell receptor beta chain was identified in a study of T cell repertoires in cytomegalovirus infection. On the study more broadly: Public TCR beta signatures were indicative of both CMV infection and a matching HLA type. Overall study findings and caveats: People with CMV and the relevant HLA were identified by cumulative public TCR beta family frequency. There were HLA-C-restricted CMV-specific TCR beta clonotypes dominating the ex vivo response.

Germline CDR1 reads SGHTA; CDR2 reads FQGNSA. The CDR3 is 19 amino acids. The V and J ends lost 2 bases and 1 base, in that order; junction bases with no gene match: 11. On this clonotype: The antigen remains unidentified.

One entry per CDR3 protein, called by TCRdb with MiXCR from the reads. The data show approximately 290,000 distinct CDR3 sequences, 25% seen once. The material sequenced was PBMCs. This clonotype originated in a human donor in good health (CMV status not recorded). Some clones in this sample may be carry-over from other donors' samples. V and J are TRBV7-2 and TRBJ2-1; TRBD2 aligns across 10 bases. The CDR3 spells CASSLWLAGEGPSYNEQFF. CDR3 nucleotides: TGTGCCAGCAGCTTATGGCTAGCGGGAGAGGGGCCTTCCTACAATGAGCAGTTCTTC.